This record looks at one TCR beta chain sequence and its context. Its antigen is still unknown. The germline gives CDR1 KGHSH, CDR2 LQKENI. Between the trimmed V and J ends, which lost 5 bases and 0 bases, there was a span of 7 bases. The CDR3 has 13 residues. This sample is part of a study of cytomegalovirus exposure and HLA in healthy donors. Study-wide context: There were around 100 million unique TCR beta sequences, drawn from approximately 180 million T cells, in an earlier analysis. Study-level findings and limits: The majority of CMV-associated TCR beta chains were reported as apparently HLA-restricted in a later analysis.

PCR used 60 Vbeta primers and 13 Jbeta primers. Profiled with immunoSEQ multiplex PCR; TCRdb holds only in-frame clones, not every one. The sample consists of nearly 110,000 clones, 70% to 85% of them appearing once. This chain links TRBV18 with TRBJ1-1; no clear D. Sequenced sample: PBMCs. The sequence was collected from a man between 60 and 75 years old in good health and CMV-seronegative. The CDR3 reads CASSEALNTEAFF. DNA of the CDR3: TGTGCCAGCTCAGAGGCTTTGAACACTGAAGCTTTCTTT.